These T cell receptor beta chains were read from a single sample in a study of blood T cell repertoires in COVID-19. The repertoire was sequenced with immunoSEQ multiplex PCR; TCRdb's copy has only in-frame clones and lacks some. This repertoire shows about 210,000 clones, about 85% found once; its top ten account for approximately 0.9%. Source material: peripheral blood. The receptors derive from a man in his fifties or sixties with COVID-19, enrolled during active disease. Each CDR3 is given with its conserved first and last residue. The D gene is left open where the match is weak. The size of a clone is reported for some rows only, either as once, few or many, or as a class for expanded clones.

V: TRBV24-1
D: TRBD2
length: 12
size: once
J: TRBJ2-5
DNA: TGTGCCACCTCCAGCGGGGGCAGGACCCAGTACTTC
CDR3: CATSSGGRTQYF

V: TRBV6-1
D: .
length: 17
size: .
J: TRBJ1-2
DNA: TGTGCCAGCAGTGAAGCTTCGACCATCCGAGGAGACTATGGCTACACCTTC
CDR3: CASSEASTIRGDYGYTF

V: TRBV30
D: .
length: 13
size: .
J: TRBJ2-3
DNA: TGTGCCTGGAGTCGGGACTTCACAGATACGCAGTATTTT
CDR3: CAWSRDFTDTQYF

V: TRBV18
D: .
length: 16
size: once
J: TRBJ2-2
DNA: TGTGCCAGCTCAACTAGGAGACTAGCGAACACCGGGGAGCTGTTTTTT
CDR3: CASSTRRLANTGELFF

V: TRBV10-1
D: TRBD1
length: 16
size: .
J: TRBJ1-2
DNA: TGCGCCAGCAGCTCCGGGACAGGGGAGGGTTTCTTTGGCTACACCTTC
CDR3: CASSSGTGEGFFGYTF

V: TRBV5-5
D: TRBD1
length: 15
size: .
J: TRBJ2-2
DNA: TGTGCCAGCAGCTTAGGGACAGGGAAGGACGGGGAGCTGTTTTTT
CDR3: CASSLGTGKDGELFF

V: TRBV23-1
D: .
length: 16
size: .
J: TRBJ1-5
DNA: TGCGCCAGCAGTCACCAAAGGCCTCATGGAGGTCAGCCCCAGCATTTT
CDR3: CASSHQRPHGGQPQHF

V: TRBV28
D: TRBD1
length: 16
size: .
J: TRBJ2-7
DNA: TGTGCCAGCAGGGGACGGGACAGGGGCCCTACCTACGAGCAGTACTTC
CDR3: CASRGRDRGPTYEQYF

V: TRBV6-5
D: .
length: 15
size: .
J: TRBJ2-7
DNA: TGTGCCAGCAGTTACGGGGAAGGGTTAACTAGGGAGCAGTACTTC
CDR3: CASSYGEGLTREQYF

V: TRBV18
D: .
length: 14
size: .
J: TRBJ2-3
DNA: TGTGCCAGCTCACCAGGTGGAGTCACAGATACGCAGTATTTT
CDR3: CASSPGGVTDTQYF

V: TRBV6-5
D: .
length: 15
size: .
J: TRBJ1-6
DNA: TGTGCCAGCAGTTCACGACAGCCCAGTTATTCACCCCTCCACTTT
CDR3: CASSSRQPSYSPLHF

V: TRBV7-9
D: TRBD1
length: 16
size: .
J: TRBJ2-3
DNA: TGTGCCAGCAGCTCGACCCTCCAGGGGGCAACAGATACGCAGTATTTT
CDR3: CASSSTLQGATDTQYF

V: TRBV6-2/TRBV6-3
D: .
length: 15
size: once
J: TRBJ2-7
DNA: TGTGCCAGCAGCGAGCTTTTTGGACAGCACTACGAGCAGTACTTC
CDR3: CASSELFGQHYEQYF

V: TRBV30
D: .
length: 15
size: .
J: TRBJ2-6
DNA: TGTGCCTGGAGTCCTGTGTTTTCTGGGGCCAACGTCCTGACTTTC
CDR3: CAWSPVFSGANVLTF

V: TRBV28
D: TRBD1
length: 16
size: once
J: TRBJ1-3
DNA: TGTGCCAGCAGACCACGGGGGGGGGACAGTGGAAACACCATATATTTT
CDR3: CASRPRGGDSGNTIYF

V: TRBV7-9
D: TRBD1
length: 15
size: .
J: TRBJ2-2
DNA: TGTGCCAGCAGCTTTAAGGGACAGGTAGCCGGGGAGCTGTTTTTT
CDR3: CASSFKGQVAGELFF

V: TRBV4-1
D: .
length: 14
size: .
J: TRBJ1-1
DNA: TGCGCCAGCAGCCTCCAAAATGCTCTTAGTGAAGCTTTCTTT
CDR3: CASSLQNALSEAFF

V: TRBV6-6
D: .
length: 12
size: .
J: TRBJ1-2
DNA: TGTGCCAGCAGTCCCTCGGGGAGCGGCTACACCTTC
CDR3: CASSPSGSGYTF

V: TRBV6-5
D: .
length: 15
size: .
J: TRBJ2-7
DNA: TGTGCCAGCAGTTACTCGAATAAAGGAGGAGACGAGCAGTACTTC
CDR3: CASSYSNKGGDEQYF

V: TRBV12-3/TRBV12-4
D: .
length: 13
size: .
J: TRBJ1-6
DNA: TGTGCCAGCAGGGGGCTCTATAATTCACCCCTCCACTTT
CDR3: CASRGLYNSPLHF

V: TRBV6-1
D: .
length: 14
size: .
J: TRBJ1-5
DNA: TGTGCCAGCAGTGAAGTGGAGGGGACCCAGCCCCAGCATTTT
CDR3: CASSEVEGTQPQHF

V: TRBV5-4
D: TRBD1
length: 18
size: few
J: TRBJ1-2
DNA: TGTGCCAGCAGCATGGGGGGGCGGACAGGGGGCGTTAAGGATGGCTACACCTTC
CDR3: CASSMGGRTGGVKDGYTF

V: TRBV5-6
D: .
length: 15
size: .
J: TRBJ1-2
DNA: TGTGCCAGCAACCTGCACCGGGAACCCCTCTATGGCTACACCTTC
CDR3: CASNLHREPLYGYTF

V: TRBV27
D: TRBD1
length: 16
size: once
J: TRBJ1-6
DNA: TGTGCCAGCAGACCACAACCGGGACAGGGGAATTCACCCCTCCACTTT
CDR3: CASRPQPGQGNSPLHF

V: TRBV3-1/TRBV3-2
D: .
length: 16
size: once
J: TRBJ2-3
DNA: TGTGCCAGCAGCCAAGGGGCGGCGGGCCGCACAGATACGCAGTATTTT
CDR3: CASSQGAAGRTDTQYF

V: TRBV12-3/TRBV12-4
D: TRBD1
length: 13
size: .
J: TRBJ2-7
DNA: TGTGCCAGCACCACGACAGGGAACCACGAGCAGTACTTC
CDR3: CASTTTGNHEQYF

V: TRBV9
D: TRBD1
length: 15
size: many
J: TRBJ1-1
DNA: TGTGCCAGCAGCGTAGGTGGGGACAGGGCGAGTGAAGCTTTCTTT
CDR3: CASSVGGDRASEAFF

V: TRBV5-1
D: .
length: 14
size: once
J: TRBJ1-2
DNA: TGCGCCAGCAGCCTCGAAGTTGGGCCGGGGAAGCCCGACTTC
CDR3: CASSLEVGPGKPDF

V: TRBV10-3
D: TRBD1
length: 14
size: once
J: TRBJ1-6
DNA: TGTGCCATCAGACTGGACAGGGGCGGCTCACCCCTCCACTTT
CDR3: CAIRLDRGGSPLHF

V: TRBV6-5
D: .
length: 13
size: .
J: TRBJ2-1
DNA: TGTGCCAGCAGTTGGCAGGGTTACAATGAGCAGTTCTTC
CDR3: CASSWQGYNEQFF

V: TRBV29-1
D: .
length: 13
size: once
J: TRBJ2-7
DNA: TGCAGCGTGGGGGCTAGCGGCTCCTACGAGCAGTACTTC
CDR3: CSVGASGSYEQYF

V: TRBV10-1
D: .
length: 15
size: .
J: TRBJ2-1
DNA: TGCGCCAGCAGTCCCGTGGAGGGGCTAAACAATGAGCAGTTCTTC
CDR3: CASSPVEGLNNEQFF

V: TRBV3-1/TRBV3-2
D: .
length: 11
size: .
J: TRBJ1-1
DNA: TGTGCCAGCAGCGAACAGGGTAAGGCTTTCTTT
CDR3: CASSEQGKAFF

V: TRBV7-8
D: .
length: 13
size: .
J: TRBJ2-7
DNA: TGTGCCAGCAGCTTGGTAGGCGGGTTCGAGCAGTACTTC
CDR3: CASSLVGGFEQYF

V: TRBV7-9
D: TRBD1
length: 14
size: .
J: TRBJ1-6
DNA: TGTGCCAGCAGCTTCAATGACAGGGGGCCACCCCTCCACTTT
CDR3: CASSFNDRGPPLHF

V: TRBV19
D: .
length: 14
size: .
J: TRBJ2-5
DNA: TGTGCCAGTAGTATTCAGGGGCACGGGGAGACCCAGTACTTC
CDR3: CASSIQGHGETQYF

V: TRBV28
D: .
length: 11
size: .
J: TRBJ1-6
DNA: TGTGCCAGCACCGGGAGCTCACCCCTCCACTTT
CDR3: CASTGSSPLHF

V: TRBV2
D: .
length: 14
size: .
J: TRBJ1-4
DNA: TGTGCCAGCAGTGTTGGCAGGGCAAAGGAAAAACTGTTTTTT
CDR3: CASSVGRAKEKLFF

V: TRBV7-9
D: .
length: 16
size: .
J: TRBJ1-5
DNA: TGTGCCAGCAGCTTAGCGACAGCTTATAGCAATCAGCCCCAGCATTTT
CDR3: CASSLATAYSNQPQHF